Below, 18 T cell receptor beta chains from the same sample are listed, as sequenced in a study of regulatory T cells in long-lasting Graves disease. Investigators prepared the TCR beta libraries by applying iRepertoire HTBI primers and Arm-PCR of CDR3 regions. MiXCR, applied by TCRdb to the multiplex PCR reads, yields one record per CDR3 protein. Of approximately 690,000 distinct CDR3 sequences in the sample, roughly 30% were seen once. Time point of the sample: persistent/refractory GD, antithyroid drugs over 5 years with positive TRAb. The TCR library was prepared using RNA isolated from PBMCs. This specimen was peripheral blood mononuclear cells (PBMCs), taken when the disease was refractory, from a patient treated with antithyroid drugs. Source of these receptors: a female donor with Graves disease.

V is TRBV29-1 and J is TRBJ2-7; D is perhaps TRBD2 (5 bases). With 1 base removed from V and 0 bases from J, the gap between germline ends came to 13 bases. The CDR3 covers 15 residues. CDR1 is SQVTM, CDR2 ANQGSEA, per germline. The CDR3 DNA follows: TGCAGCGTTGAAGGCGGAATAGCGACCTCCTACGAGCAGTACTTC. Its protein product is CSVEGGIATSYEQYF.

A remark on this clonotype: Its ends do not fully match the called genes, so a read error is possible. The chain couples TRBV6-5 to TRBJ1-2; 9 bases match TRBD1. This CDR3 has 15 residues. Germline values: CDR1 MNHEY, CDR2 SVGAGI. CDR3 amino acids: CASGYTAGTGLGYTF. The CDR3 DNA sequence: TGTGCCAGCGGTTACACCGCCGGGACAGGGCTCGGCTACACCTTC.

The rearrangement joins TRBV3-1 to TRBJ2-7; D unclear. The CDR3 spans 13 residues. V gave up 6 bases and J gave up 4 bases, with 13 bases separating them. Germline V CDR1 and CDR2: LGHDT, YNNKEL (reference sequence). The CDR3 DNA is TGTGCCAGCAGTTGGGGTAGGGCATACGAGCAGTACTTC. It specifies CASSWGRAYEQYF.

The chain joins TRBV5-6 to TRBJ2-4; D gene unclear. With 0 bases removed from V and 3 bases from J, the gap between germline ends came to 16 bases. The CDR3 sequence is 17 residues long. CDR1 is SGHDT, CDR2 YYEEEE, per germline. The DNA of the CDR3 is TGTGCCAGCAGCTTGGCTGGCAGTCTTTGGGTCAAAAACATTCAGTACTTC. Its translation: CASSLAGSLWVKNIQYF.

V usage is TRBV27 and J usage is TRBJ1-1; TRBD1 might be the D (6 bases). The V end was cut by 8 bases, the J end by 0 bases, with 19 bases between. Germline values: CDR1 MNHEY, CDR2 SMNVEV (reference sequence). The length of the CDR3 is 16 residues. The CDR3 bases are TGTGCCAGCTCCCGAGGGGGGGGGCCGATGAACACTGAAGCTTTCTTT. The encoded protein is CASSRGGGPMNTEAFF.

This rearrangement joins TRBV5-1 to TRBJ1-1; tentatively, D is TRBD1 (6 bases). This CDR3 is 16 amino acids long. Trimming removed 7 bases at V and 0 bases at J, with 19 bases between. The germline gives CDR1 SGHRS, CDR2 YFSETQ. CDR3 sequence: CASRSAPRGVNTEAFF. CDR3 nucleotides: TGCGCCAGCCGATCCGCTCCGAGGGGGGTGAACACTGAAGCTTTCTTT.

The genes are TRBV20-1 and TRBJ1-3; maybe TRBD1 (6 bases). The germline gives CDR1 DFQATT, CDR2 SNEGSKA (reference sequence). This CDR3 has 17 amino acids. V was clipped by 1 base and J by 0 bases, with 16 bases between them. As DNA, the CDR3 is TGCAGTGCTAGAGGGGGACACGGAATTCGCTCTGGAAACACCATATATTTT. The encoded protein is CSARGGHGIRSGNTIYF.

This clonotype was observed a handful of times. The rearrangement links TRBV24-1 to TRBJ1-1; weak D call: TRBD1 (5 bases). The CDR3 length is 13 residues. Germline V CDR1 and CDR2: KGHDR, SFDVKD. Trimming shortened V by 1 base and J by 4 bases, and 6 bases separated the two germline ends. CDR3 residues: CATSDFGGTEAFF. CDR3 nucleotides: TGTGCCACCAGTGATTTCGGGGGCACTGAAGCTTTCTTT.

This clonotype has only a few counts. The CDR3 nucleotides are TGCAGTGCTAGAGATAGGGCTAGTCGCGGCATTCAGTACTTC. Its translation is CSARDRASRGIQYF. The chain uses TRBV20-1 and TRBJ2-4; unclear D gene. The ends were cut back, 0 bases at V and 9 bases at J, with 15 bases in the middle. Germline CDR1 is DFQATT and CDR2 is SNEGSKA (reference sequence). The CDR3 is 14 residues long.

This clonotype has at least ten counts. CDR3 region: CALLGQETQYF. The CDR3 coding sequence is TGTGCCCTGTTGGGACAAGAGACCCAGTACTTC. This chain connects TRBV28 to TRBJ2-5; D remains unclear. This CDR3 has 11 residues. Germline CDR1 is MDHEN and CDR2 is SYDVKM. The ends were cut back, 11 bases at V and 2 bases at J, with 9 bases in the middle.

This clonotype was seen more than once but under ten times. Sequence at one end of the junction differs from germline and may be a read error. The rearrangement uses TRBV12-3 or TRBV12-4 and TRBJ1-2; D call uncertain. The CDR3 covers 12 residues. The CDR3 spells CASSWHIERRAF. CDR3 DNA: TGTGCCAGCAGTTGGCACATCGAAAGGCGGGCCTTC.

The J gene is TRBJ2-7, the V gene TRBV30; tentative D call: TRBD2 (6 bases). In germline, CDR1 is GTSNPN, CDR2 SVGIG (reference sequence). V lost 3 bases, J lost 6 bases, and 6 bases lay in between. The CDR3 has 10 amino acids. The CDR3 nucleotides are TGTGCCTGGAGCGGGAGCGAGCAGTACTTC. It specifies CAWSGSEQYF.

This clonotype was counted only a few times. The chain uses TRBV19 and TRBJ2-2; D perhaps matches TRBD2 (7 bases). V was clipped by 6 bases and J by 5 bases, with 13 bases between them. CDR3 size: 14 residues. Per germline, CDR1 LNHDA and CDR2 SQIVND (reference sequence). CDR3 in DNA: TGTGCCAGTAGGAGGGGGGGTCGGACCGGGGAGCTGTTTTTT. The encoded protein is CASRRGGRTGELFF.

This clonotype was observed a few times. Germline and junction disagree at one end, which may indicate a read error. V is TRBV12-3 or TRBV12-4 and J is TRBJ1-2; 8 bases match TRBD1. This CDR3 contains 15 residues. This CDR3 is CASSLLQGALYAYTF. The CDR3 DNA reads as TGTGCCAGCAGTTTATTGCAGGGGGCCCTATATGCCTACACCTTC.

The CDR3 loop is CASSQEEQIEETQYF. CDR3 sequence (DNA): TGTGCCAGCAGCCAAGAGGAACAGATAGAAGAGACCCAGTACTTC. This sequence joins TRBV28 and TRBJ2-5; D unclear. Between the trimmed V and J ends, which lost 6 bases and 3 bases, there was a span of 17 bases. This CDR3 has 15 amino acids. The V gene's germline CDR1 is MDHEN and CDR2 SYDVKM.

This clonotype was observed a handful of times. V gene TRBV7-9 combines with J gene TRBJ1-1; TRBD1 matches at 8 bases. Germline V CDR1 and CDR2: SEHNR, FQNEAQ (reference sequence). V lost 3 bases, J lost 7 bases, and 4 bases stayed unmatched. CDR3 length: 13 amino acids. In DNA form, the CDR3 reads TGTGCCAGCAGCTTGACAGGGGAGGGTGAAGCTTTCTTT. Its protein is CASSLTGEGEAFF.

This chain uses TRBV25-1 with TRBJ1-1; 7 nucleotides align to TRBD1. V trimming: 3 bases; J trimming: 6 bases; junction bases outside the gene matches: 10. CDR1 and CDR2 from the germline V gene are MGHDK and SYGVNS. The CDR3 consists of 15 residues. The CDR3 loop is CASSEPDRASAEAFF. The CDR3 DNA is TGTGCCAGCAGTGAGCCCGACAGGGCTTCTGCTGAAGCTTTCTTT.

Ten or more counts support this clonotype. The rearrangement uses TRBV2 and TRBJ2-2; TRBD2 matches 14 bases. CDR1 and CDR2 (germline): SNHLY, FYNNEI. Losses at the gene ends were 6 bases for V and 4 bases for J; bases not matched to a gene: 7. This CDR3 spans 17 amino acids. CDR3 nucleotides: TGTGCCAGCAGCGGGACTAGCGGGAGAGGGGGCACCGGGGAGCTGTTTTTT. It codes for CASSGTSGRGGTGELFF.